This is a list of T cell receptor beta chains from one sample in a study of blood T cells in healthy people across ages. TCRdb reanalysed the 5' RACE reads using MiXCR and keeps one entry per CDR3 protein. This sample yields over 1.5 million distinct CDR3 sequences, of which roughly 49% are seen a single time; approximately 2.1% belongs to the top ten. The material sequenced was blood. The receptors derive from a woman aged 40 to 50 in good health. The conserved cysteine and the conserved F or W are not part of the CDR3 here. D genes are given only for firm matches.

TRBV20-1	.	TRBJ2-1	SASGGGPIYNEQF
TRBV3-1	TRBD2	TRBJ2-3	ASSQDLRPRGDTQY
TRBV27	.	TRBJ1-1	ASSMTTGFTEAF
TRBV7-2	TRBD1	TRBJ1-2	ASSLDGQVIYGYT
TRBV29-1	.	TRBJ2-1	SVGGFRDNEQF
TRBV6-2/TRBV6-3	.	TRBJ2-1	ASSYSLVTHNEQF
TRBV25-1	.	TRBJ1-2	ASTAGTGYT
TRBV12-3/TRBV12-4	TRBD2	TRBJ2-5	ASRGSTSTETQY
TRBV24-1	.	.	ATSPAKGRETQY
TRBV7-2	.	TRBJ2-3	ASTKTHTDTQY
TRBV20-1	.	TRBJ2-7	SAASYSGVNPYEQY
TRBV6-6	.	TRBJ1-2	ASSWGREYGYT
TRBV27	.	TRBJ1-1	ASSNRQEANTEAF
TRBV7-8	.	TRBJ2-1	ASMGGRGNEQF
TRBV6-5	TRBD1	TRBJ2-7	ASSYSGTGVAYEQY
TRBV2	TRBD1	TRBJ2-5	ASKGQGATWETQY
TRBV20-1	.	TRBJ1-2	SARGHRYGYT
TRBV6-2/TRBV6-3	.	TRBJ2-3	ASRPGGLYTDTQY
TRBV5-1	.	TRBJ2-5	ASSLVALSQETQY
TRBV28	TRBD2	TRBJ2-1	ASTGLAGDYNEQF
TRBV7-9	TRBD1	TRBJ1-5	ASTTGDQPQH
TRBV12-3/TRBV12-4	.	.	ASSLIEGGEQY
TRBV7-8	.	TRBJ2-1	ASGPGTGLLNEQF
TRBV29-1	.	TRBJ2-6	SAGDTRSGANVLT
TRBV9	.	TRBJ2-6	ASSVGSGATSGANVLT
TRBV7-2	.	TRBJ2-7	ASSDTGYEQY
TRBV2	.	TRBJ2-4	ASTGAEGLAKNIQY
TRBV3-1	.	.	ASSQGWRVVGGEQY
TRBV2	.	.	ASSEWRAGDGYEQY
TRBV13	.	TRBJ2-5	ASSIRQYNEQY
TRBV5-1	.	TRBJ2-1	ASSLAGGMPYNEQF
TRBV7-9	.	TRBJ2-3	ASSFSPGSSFATQY
TRBV4-1	.	TRBJ2-3	ASSQDSAGRSDTQY
TRBV4-3	.	TRBJ2-3	ASGGPLTDTQY
TRBV20-1	TRBD2	TRBJ2-1	SARDPSWVAGGLNEQF
TRBV15	.	TRBJ2-7	ATSEGPTEQY
TRBV2	TRBD2	TRBJ2-3	ATSGGLGDTQY
TRBV6-5	.	TRBJ1-1	ASRKTANTEAF
TRBV10-3	TRBD2	TRBJ2-1	AISESRGDEQF
TRBV3-1	.	TRBJ2-5	ASSQGTKRRETQY
TRBV6-2/TRBV6-3	TRBD2	TRBJ2-1	ASSYGTSGPPGYNEQF
TRBV7-9	TRBD1	TRBJ2-3	ASSQQGIGTDTQY
TRBV7-9	TRBD1	TRBJ2-3	AIGQGAIDTQY
TRBV4-2	TRBD2	TRBJ2-5	ASSQDPSGGLGTQY
TRBV5-1	.	TRBJ2-1	ASNGGVNEQF
TRBV12-3/TRBV12-4	TRBD1	TRBJ2-5	ASSKGAPGETQY
TRBV28	TRBD1	TRBJ1-2	ASSPPGQGLNGYT
TRBV7-9	TRBD2	TRBJ2-5	ASSPRTASGIETQY
TRBV25-1	.	TRBJ1-2	ASSVGWPNYGYT
TRBV7-2	TRBD2	TRBJ2-2	ASSRPGSGANTGELF
TRBV5-6	.	TRBJ2-7	ASSLFSGSGSYEQY
TRBV20-1	TRBD2	.	SAKIAGRSVQETQY
TRBV28	TRBD1	TRBJ2-2	ASREAGTGSAGELF
TRBV2	TRBD1	TRBJ2-1	ASGRETGAYNEQF
TRBV28	.	TRBJ1-2	ASSFVGKTYGYT
TRBV27	.	TRBJ1-2	ASSLHSGQGNYGYT
TRBV4-1	TRBD1	TRBJ1-5	ASSQPDRVGQPQH
TRBV7-2	.	TRBJ1-5	ASSLEVQQPQH
TRBV20-1	.	TRBJ2-3	SASHFQSSTDTQY